This T cell receptor (beta chain) is drawn from a study of OX40 agonist ivuxolimab in advanced cancers. Study overall: Hepatocellular carcinoma, melanoma, renal cell or head and neck cancer affected the dose-escalation patients.

CDR1 SSHAT and CDR2 FNYEAQ come from the germline V gene (reference sequence). The CDR3 sequence is 17 residues long. Some clones are missing from TCRdb's copy, which holds only in-frame ones; the method was immunoSEQ multiplex PCR. Among approximately 100,000 clones listed, about 90% were seen once. Overall study findings and caveats: Low normalized clonal expansion also occurred in some nonresponding patients.

With respect to this clone: What it binds is not known. At one boundary the junction diverges from the germline segment, which might be a read error.

The chain recombines TRBV7-7 with TRBJ2-5; 9 bases map to TRBD2. The sequenced sample was CD4+ or CD8+ T cells sorted from blood, obtained in a trial of the OX40 agonist ivuxolimab. This TCR was recovered from an adult with an advanced solid tumor such as melanoma, head and neck, liver or kidney cancer. The CDR3 is CASRRPLPSGKEETQYF. CDR3 nucleotide sequence: TGTGCTAGCAGACGCCCTCTTCCTAGCGGGAAAGAAGAGACCCAGTACTTC.